The clone carrying this T cell receptor beta chain was seen just once. Antigen specificity is unknown. Deletions cut 4 bases from V and 4 bases from J, with 14 bases between. The CDR3 totals 15 residues. CDR1 is MDHEN, CDR2 SYDVKM, per germline. Measured with immunoSEQ multiplex PCR; TCRdb has only the in-frame clones, and not every one. The table records some 980,000 clones, approximately 76% of them present only once. The data stem from a study of shared clonotypes between healthy human individuals. Broader study findings: How much donors shared clonotypes was expected to be affected by sequencing depth. It was observed that around 5% of naive CD4 clonotypes were shared across four donors. Generation probabilities were higher for clonotypes shared across all four sorted-subset donors than for unshared ones. Few donors limited the genetic and exposure-history diversity represented.

This receptor was obtained from a man between 18 and 29 years old in good health. The chain links TRBV28 to TRBJ1-3, with D perhaps TRBD1 (6 bases). Sequencing input: memory CD4+ T cells sorted from blood. As to subset: CD45RA-negative fraction. The CDR3 DNA is TGTGCCAGCAGTTCGACAGGAAGCCTGGGAAACACCATATATTTT. It is translated as CASSSTGSLGNTIYF. The full variable domain, its missing parts supplied by reference TRBV28 and TRBJ1-3, is DVKVTQSSRYLVKRTGEKVFLECVQDMDHENMFWYRQDPGLGLRLIYFSYDVKMKEKGDIPEGYSVSREKKERFSLILESASTNQTSMYLCASSSTGSLGNTIYFGEGSWLTVV.